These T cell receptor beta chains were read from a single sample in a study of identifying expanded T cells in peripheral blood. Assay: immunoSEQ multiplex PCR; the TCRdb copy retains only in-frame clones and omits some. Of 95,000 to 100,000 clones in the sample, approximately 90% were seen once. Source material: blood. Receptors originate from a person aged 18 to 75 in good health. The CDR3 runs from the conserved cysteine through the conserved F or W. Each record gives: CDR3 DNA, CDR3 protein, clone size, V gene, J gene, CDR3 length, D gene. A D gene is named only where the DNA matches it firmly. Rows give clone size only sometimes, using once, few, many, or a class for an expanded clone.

CDR3nt: TGCGCCAGCAGCTCATTGACTAGCGGGACCGCCTCCGAGGTCTTC
CDR3aa: CASSSLTSGTASEVF
abundance: once
v_gene: TRBV5-1
j_gene: TRBJ2-1
len: 15
d_gene: TRBD2

CDR3nt: TGTGCCTGGAGTGTATTGAGGGTAGGGGGGACTGAAGCTTTCTTT
CDR3aa: CAWSVLRVGGTEAFF
abundance: .
v_gene: TRBV30
j_gene: TRBJ1-1
len: 15
d_gene: .

CDR3nt: TGCGCCAGCAGCTTGGTCGGGGAAATGAGAGTCACTGAAGCTTTCTTT
CDR3aa: CASSLVGEMRVTEAFF
abundance: .
v_gene: TRBV5-1
j_gene: TRBJ1-1
len: 16
d_gene: .

CDR3nt: TGCGCCAGCAGCTTGATGGACAGGCCAAGCACAGATACGCAGTATTTT
CDR3aa: CASSLMDRPSTDTQYF
abundance: .
v_gene: TRBV5-1
j_gene: TRBJ2-3
len: 16
d_gene: TRBD1

CDR3nt: TGTGCCAGCAGTGAAGCGCTTGCCAGGGTCTACGAGCAGTACTTC
CDR3aa: CASSEALARVYEQYF
abundance: .
v_gene: TRBV6-1
j_gene: TRBJ2-7
len: 15
d_gene: .

CDR3nt: TGCGCCAGCAGTGATAGCTTTTCCCTGGCGGAGACCCAGTACTTC
CDR3aa: CASSDSFSLAETQYF
abundance: .
v_gene: TRBV10-2
j_gene: TRBJ2-5
len: 15
d_gene: .

CDR3nt: TGTGCCAGCAGTTTACCACAAGAGACCCAGTACTTC
CDR3aa: CASSLPQETQYF
abundance: .
v_gene: TRBV27
j_gene: TRBJ2-5
len: 12
d_gene: .

CDR3nt: TGTGCCAGCAGCACGGGACGACTTCTCACTAATTCACCCCTCCACTTT
CDR3aa: CASSTGRLLTNSPLHF
abundance: medium-sized
v_gene: TRBV27
j_gene: TRBJ1-6
len: 16
d_gene: .

CDR3nt: TGTGCCAGCTCCCGCGAAAGCTCCTACGAGCAGTACTTC
CDR3aa: CASSRESSYEQYF
abundance: .
v_gene: TRBV25-1
j_gene: TRBJ2-7
len: 13
d_gene: .

CDR3nt: TGTGCCAGCAGTTACAGGGGCACAGATACGCAGTATTTT
CDR3aa: CASSYRGTDTQYF
abundance: once
v_gene: TRBV27
j_gene: TRBJ2-3
len: 13
d_gene: .

CDR3nt: TGTGCCAGCAGTTACTCCGGGGCCCTCGATGCCTACGAGCAGTACTTC
CDR3aa: CASSYSGALDAYEQYF
abundance: .
v_gene: TRBV6-5
j_gene: TRBJ2-7
len: 16
d_gene: .

CDR3nt: TGTGCCAGCAGTTCGTACGGGGGTGCAGATACGCAGTATTTT
CDR3aa: CASSSYGGADTQYF
abundance: .
v_gene: TRBV2
j_gene: TRBJ2-3
len: 14
d_gene: .

CDR3nt: TGCAGCGCCAAGAGAACCGGGACAGGGGAAGAGACCCAGTACTTC
CDR3aa: CSAKRTGTGEETQYF
abundance: .
v_gene: TRBV29-1
j_gene: TRBJ2-5
len: 15
d_gene: TRBD1

CDR3nt: TGTGCCACCAGCGAAAAAAATAATTCACCCCTCCACTTT
CDR3aa: CATSEKNNSPLHF
abundance: few
v_gene: TRBV15
j_gene: TRBJ1-6
len: 13
d_gene: .

CDR3nt: TGTGCCAGCAGCTTATTAGACAAACAAGAGACCCAGTACTTC
CDR3aa: CASSLLDKQETQYF
abundance: .
v_gene: TRBV7-9
j_gene: TRBJ2-5
len: 14
d_gene: .

CDR3nt: TGTGCCAGCAGTTTATCGACAGGGGAACTGTTTTTT
CDR3aa: CASSLSTGELFF
abundance: .
v_gene: TRBV28
j_gene: TRBJ1-4
len: 12
d_gene: TRBD1

CDR3nt: TGTGCCAGCAGTTTCTTCGGACTAGCTAGGGAGACCCAGTACTTC
CDR3aa: CASSFFGLARETQYF
abundance: .
v_gene: TRBV27
j_gene: TRBJ2-5
len: 15
d_gene: TRBD2

CDR3nt: TGTGCCAGCGGGCAGCGGGGGGGCGGCACAGATACGCAGTATTTT
CDR3aa: CASGQRGGGTDTQYF
abundance: .
v_gene: TRBV11-3
j_gene: TRBJ2-3
len: 15
d_gene: TRBD2

CDR3nt: TGTGCCAGCAGCTCCAACCTATTAGAGGGCTACACCTTC
CDR3aa: CASSSNLLEGYTF
abundance: .
v_gene: TRBV7-9
j_gene: TRBJ1-2
len: 13
d_gene: .

CDR3nt: TGTGCCAGCAGCAATCTAGAACGACCCCTCCACTTT
CDR3aa: CASSNLERPLHF
abundance: .
v_gene: TRBV5-6
j_gene: TRBJ1-6
len: 12
d_gene: .

CDR3nt: TGCGCCAGCAGCTTTCAGGGTAACACTGAAGCTTTCTTT
CDR3aa: CASSFQGNTEAFF
abundance: .
v_gene: TRBV5-1
j_gene: TRBJ1-1
len: 13
d_gene: .

CDR3nt: TGTGCCAGCAGTTCATCCCGGACAGGGGGAGTGGGCAATCAGCCCCAGCATTTT
CDR3aa: CASSSSRTGGVGNQPQHF
abundance: .
v_gene: TRBV27
j_gene: TRBJ1-5
len: 18
d_gene: TRBD1

CDR3nt: TGTGCCAGCAGCTTGTATGGGGGGCGTCTCAACCAGCCCCAGCATTTT
CDR3aa: CASSLYGGRLNQPQHF
abundance: .
v_gene: TRBV5-6
j_gene: TRBJ1-5
len: 16
d_gene: .

CDR3nt: TGCGCCAGCAGCCAAGATCGCCAGGGCCCATGGCCCCAGCATTTT
CDR3aa: CASSQDRQGPWPQHF
abundance: .
v_gene: TRBV4-3
j_gene: TRBJ1-5
len: 15
d_gene: .

CDR3nt: TGTGCCAGCAGTTACGCAGGGGGGGTCGGAGAGACCCAGTACTTC
CDR3aa: CASSYAGGVGETQYF
abundance: .
v_gene: TRBV6-5
j_gene: TRBJ2-5
len: 15
d_gene: .

CDR3nt: TGTGCCAGCAGCGCGACAGGGGTCACTGAAGCTTTCTTT
CDR3aa: CASSATGVTEAFF
abundance: few
v_gene: TRBV7-9
j_gene: TRBJ1-1
len: 13
d_gene: TRBD1

CDR3nt: TGTGCCAGCAGCCCCCTCGGGACAGGGGGCTATGGCTACACCTTC
CDR3aa: CASSPLGTGGYGYTF
abundance: .
v_gene: TRBV9
j_gene: TRBJ1-2
len: 15
d_gene: TRBD1

CDR3nt: TGTGCCAGCAGCTTAAGCAGGGTGAACACTGAAGCTTTCTTT
CDR3aa: CASSLSRVNTEAFF
abundance: .
v_gene: TRBV11-2
j_gene: TRBJ1-1
len: 14
d_gene: .

CDR3nt: TGTGCCAGCAACTTGGGGACAGGGTTCACTAATGAAAAACTGTTTTTT
CDR3aa: CASNLGTGFTNEKLFF
abundance: .
v_gene: TRBV2
j_gene: TRBJ1-4
len: 16
d_gene: TRBD1

CDR3nt: TGTGCCAGCAGTGAAGCGAGGGGGGTATCGGAGACCCAGTACTTC
CDR3aa: CASSEARGVSETQYF
abundance: .
v_gene: TRBV6-1
j_gene: TRBJ2-5
len: 15
d_gene: .

CDR3nt: TGTGCCAGCAGCCGAGACGGGACTTTCACAGATACGCAGTATTTT
CDR3aa: CASSRDGTFTDTQYF
abundance: .
v_gene: TRBV4-2
j_gene: TRBJ2-3
len: 15
d_gene: .

CDR3nt: TGTGCCATCAGTCCGGGACTAGCGAGTTCCGGGGAGCTGTTTTTT
CDR3aa: CAISPGLASSGELFF
abundance: .
v_gene: TRBV10-3
j_gene: TRBJ2-2
len: 15
d_gene: TRBD2

CDR3nt: TGTGCCTGGAGTGTAGGACTCGACAATGAGCAGTTCTTC
CDR3aa: CAWSVGLDNEQFF
abundance: once
v_gene: TRBV30
j_gene: TRBJ2-1
len: 13
d_gene: .

CDR3nt: TGTGCCAGCAGCCTCCGGGAGTTAGTACGGGAGACCCAGTACTTC
CDR3aa: CASSLRELVRETQYF
abundance: .
v_gene: TRBV13
j_gene: TRBJ2-5
len: 15
d_gene: .

CDR3nt: TGTGCCAGCAGCTTATTGGGTGCTACTAATGAAAAACTGTTTTTT
CDR3aa: CASSLLGATNEKLFF
abundance: .
v_gene: TRBV5-8
j_gene: TRBJ1-4
len: 15
d_gene: .

CDR3nt: TGTGCCAGCAGCTTAGACCCCGAAGAGACCCAGTACTTC
CDR3aa: CASSLDPEETQYF
abundance: .
v_gene: TRBV7-2
j_gene: TRBJ2-5
len: 13
d_gene: .

CDR3nt: TGTGCCAGCAGCTTAGTGGGCGAGCAGTACTTC
CDR3aa: CASSLVGEQYF
abundance: .
v_gene: TRBV7-8
j_gene: TRBJ2-7
len: 11
d_gene: .

CDR3nt: TGCAGCGTTGGGCTAACAGCCTACGAGCAGTACTTC
CDR3aa: CSVGLTAYEQYF
abundance: .
v_gene: TRBV29-1
j_gene: TRBJ2-7
len: 12
d_gene: .

CDR3nt: TGTGCCAGCAGAGGGGACCTTTCCCCGGATCCCCTCCACTTT
CDR3aa: CASRGDLSPDPLHF
abundance: .
v_gene: TRBV2
j_gene: TRBJ1-6
len: 14
d_gene: .

CDR3nt: TGTGCCAGCAGACGAGCGGAGGGAGGGGCGAATGAAAAACTGTTTTTT
CDR3aa: CASRRAEGGANEKLFF
abundance: .
v_gene: TRBV13
j_gene: TRBJ1-4
len: 16
d_gene: .